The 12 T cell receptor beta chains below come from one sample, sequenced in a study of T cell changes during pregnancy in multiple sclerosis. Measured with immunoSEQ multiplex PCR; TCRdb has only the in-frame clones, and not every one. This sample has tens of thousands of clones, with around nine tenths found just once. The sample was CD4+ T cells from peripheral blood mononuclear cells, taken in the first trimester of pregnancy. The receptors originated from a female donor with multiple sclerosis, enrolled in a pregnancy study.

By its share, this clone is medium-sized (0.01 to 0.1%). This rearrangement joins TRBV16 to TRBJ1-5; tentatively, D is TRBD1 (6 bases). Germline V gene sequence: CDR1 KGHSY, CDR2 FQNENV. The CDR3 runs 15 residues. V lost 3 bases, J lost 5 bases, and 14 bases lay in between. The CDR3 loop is CASSHMTGPYQPQHF. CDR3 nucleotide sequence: TGTGCCAGCAGCCACATGACAGGACCCTATCAGCCCCAGCATTTT.

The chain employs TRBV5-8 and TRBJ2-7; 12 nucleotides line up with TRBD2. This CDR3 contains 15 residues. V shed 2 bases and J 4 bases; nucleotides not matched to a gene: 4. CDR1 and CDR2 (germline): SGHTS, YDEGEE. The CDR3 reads CASSFRTSGVYEQYF. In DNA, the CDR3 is TGTGCCAGCAGCTTTAGGACTAGCGGGGTATACGAGCAGTACTTC.

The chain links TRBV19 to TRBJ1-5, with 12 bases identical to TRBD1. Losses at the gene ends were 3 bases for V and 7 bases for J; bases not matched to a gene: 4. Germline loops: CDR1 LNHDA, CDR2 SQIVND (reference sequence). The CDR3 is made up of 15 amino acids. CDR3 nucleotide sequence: TGTGCCAGTAGTATTGACGGGACAGGGGGCCAGCCCCAGCATTTT. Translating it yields CASSIDGTGGQPQHF. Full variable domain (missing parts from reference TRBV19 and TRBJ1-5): DGGITQSPKYLFRKEGQNVTLSCEQNLNHDAMYWYRQDPGQGLRLIYYSQIVNDFQKGDIAEGYSVSREKKESFPLTVTSAQKNPTAFYLCASSIDGTGGQPQHFGDGTRLSIL.

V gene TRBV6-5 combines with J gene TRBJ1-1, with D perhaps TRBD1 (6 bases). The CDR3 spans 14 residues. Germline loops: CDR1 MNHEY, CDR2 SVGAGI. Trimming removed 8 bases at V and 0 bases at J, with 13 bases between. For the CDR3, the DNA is TGTGCCAGCTACATACAGGGAATGAACACTGAAGCTTTCTTT. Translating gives CASYIQGMNTEAFF.

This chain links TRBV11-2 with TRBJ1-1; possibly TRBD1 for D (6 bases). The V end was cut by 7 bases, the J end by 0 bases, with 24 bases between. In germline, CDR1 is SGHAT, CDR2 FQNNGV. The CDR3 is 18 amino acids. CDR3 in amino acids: CASTSPGHPFTLNTEAFF. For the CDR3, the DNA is TGTGCCAGCACCTCGCCGGGACACCCCTTTACTCTGAACACTGAAGCTTTCTTT.

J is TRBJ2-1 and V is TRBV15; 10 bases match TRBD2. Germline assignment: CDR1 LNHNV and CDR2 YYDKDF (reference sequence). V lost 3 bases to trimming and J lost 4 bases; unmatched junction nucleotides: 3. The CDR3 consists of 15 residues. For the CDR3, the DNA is TGTGCCACCAGCAGGCAGCGGGGGGGGTACAATGAGCAGTTCTTC. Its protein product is CATSRQRGGYNEQFF.

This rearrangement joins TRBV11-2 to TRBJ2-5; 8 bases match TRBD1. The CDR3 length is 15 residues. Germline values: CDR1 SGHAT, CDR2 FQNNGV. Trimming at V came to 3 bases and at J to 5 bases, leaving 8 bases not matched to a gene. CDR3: CASSLGDRGRETQYF. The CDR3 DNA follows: TGTGCCAGCAGCTTGGGAGACAGGGGAAGGGAGACCCAGTACTTC.

Written as DNA, the CDR3 is TGTGCCAGCAGCCCGGGACTCGCCCGGGGGGAGCAGTACTTC. This translates into CASSPGLARGEQYF. This chain connects TRBV11-1 to TRBJ2-7; D may be TRBD2 (6 bases). This CDR3 region has 14 residues. V lost 5 bases, J lost 7 bases, and 18 bases lay in between. Per germline, CDR1 SGHAT and CDR2 FQDESV (reference sequence).

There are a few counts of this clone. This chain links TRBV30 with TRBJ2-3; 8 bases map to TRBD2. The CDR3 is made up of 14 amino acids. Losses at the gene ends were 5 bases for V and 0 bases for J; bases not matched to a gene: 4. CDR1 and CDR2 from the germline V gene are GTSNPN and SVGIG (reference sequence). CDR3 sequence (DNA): TGTGCCTGGCGGGTAGCGGGGAGCACAGATACGCAGTATTTT. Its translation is CAWRVAGSTDTQYF.

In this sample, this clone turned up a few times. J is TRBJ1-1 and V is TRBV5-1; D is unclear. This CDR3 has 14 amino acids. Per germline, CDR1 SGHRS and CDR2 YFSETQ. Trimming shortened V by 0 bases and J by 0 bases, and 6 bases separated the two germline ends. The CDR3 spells CASSLAGMNTEAFF. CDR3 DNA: TGCGCCAGCAGCTTGGCCGGGATGAACACTGAAGCTTTCTTT.

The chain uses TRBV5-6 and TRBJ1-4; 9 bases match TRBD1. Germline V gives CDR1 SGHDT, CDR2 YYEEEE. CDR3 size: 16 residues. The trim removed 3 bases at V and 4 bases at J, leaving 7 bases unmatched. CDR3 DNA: TGTGCCAGCAGCTCCGGGACAGGGAGGGGTAATGAAAAACTGTTTTTT. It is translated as CASSSGTGRGNEKLFF. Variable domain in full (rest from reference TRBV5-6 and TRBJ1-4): DAGVTQSPTHLIKTRGQQVTLRCSPKSGHDTVSWYQQALGQGPQFIFQYYEEEERQRGNFPDRFSGHQFPNYSSELNVNALLLGDSALYLCASSSGTGRGNEKLFFGSGTQLSVL.

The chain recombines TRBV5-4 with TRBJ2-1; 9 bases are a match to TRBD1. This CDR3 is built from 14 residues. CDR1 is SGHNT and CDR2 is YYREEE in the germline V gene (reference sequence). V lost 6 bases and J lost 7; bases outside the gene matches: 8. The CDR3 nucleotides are TGTGCCAGCAACGACAGGGGGGGCCGGAATGAGCAGTTCTTC. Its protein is CASNDRGGRNEQFF.